These 10 T cell receptor beta chains share one sample of origin, sequenced in a study of T cell repertoires in ileal Crohn's disease. Documented time point: neoterminal ileum biopsy at postoperative endoscopy, about 6 months after surgery. The protocol was immunoSEQ multiplex PCR, while the TCRdb copy is restricted to in-frame clones and leaves out a portion. The top ten clones hold about 6.6% of a sample with nearly 11,000 clones, 79% of them seen once. Source material: ileal tissue. These receptors were taken from an adult with Crohn's disease.

The chain uses TRBV18 and TRBJ1-1; D is possibly TRBD1 (6 bases). Trimming left V 5 bases short and J 0 bases short, with 13 bases between. The CDR3 extends over 15 amino acids. Germline CDR1 KGHSH, CDR2 LQKENI. The CDR3, as DNA: TGTGCCAGCTCAAACAAAGGGACATTGAACACTGAAGCTTTCTTT. Translated: CASSNKGTLNTEAFF.

The chain links TRBV5-1 to TRBJ2-2; tentative D call: TRBD1 (6 bases). The CDR3 is made up of 18 amino acids. The V end was cut by 5 bases, the J end by 6 bases, with 26 bases between. Germline CDR1 is SGHRS and CDR2 is YFSETQ. CDR3 residues: CASRQNWDIPTPPGELFF. CDR3 coding DNA: TGCGCCAGCAGGCAAAATTGGGACATTCCTACCCCTCCCGGGGAGCTGTTTTTT.

The CDR3 region is CASSGRQNTGELFF. Written as DNA, the CDR3 is TGTGCCAGCAGCGGACGACAGAACACCGGGGAGCTGTTTTTT. The chain is built from TRBV9 and TRBJ2-2; D gene ambiguous. The germline V gene has CDR1 SGDLS and CDR2 YYNGEE. Trimming stripped 3 bases from V and 1 base from J, with 7 bases between. The CDR3 covers 14 residues.

V is TRBV5-1 and J is TRBJ2-7, with a possible D match to TRBD1 (6 bases). The germline V gene has CDR1 SGHRS and CDR2 YFSETQ. V lost 3 bases and J 0 bases, leaving 13 bases between the germline ends. The CDR3 spans 15 residues. The CDR3 sequence is CASSWGQGSSYEQYF. The DNA of the CDR3 is TGCGCCAGCAGCTGGGGGCAGGGGAGCTCCTACGAGCAGTACTTC.

The gene calls are TRBV6-5 and TRBJ1-2; D remains ambiguous. The length of the CDR3 is 11 residues. CDR1 MNHEY and CDR2 SVGAGI come from the germline V gene. Trimming stripped 0 bases from V and 14 bases from J, with 10 bases between. CDR3 amino acids: CASSYSRELTF. In DNA form, the CDR3 reads TGTGCCAGCAGTTACTCGAGGGAGTTGACCTTC.

V and J are TRBV15 and TRBJ2-6; 7 positions agree with TRBD1. This CDR3 has 13 residues. The V segment lost 4 bases and the J segment 9 bases; nucleotides outside the gene matches: 3. Germline-derived CDR1 and CDR2 are LNHNV and YYDKDF (reference sequence). The CDR3 region has the DNA TGTGCCACCAGCACAGGGACAGACAACGTCCTGACTTTC. Translating gives CATSTGTDNVLTF.

The J gene is TRBJ2-3, the V gene TRBV11-2; 11 bases map to TRBD1. V shed 5 bases, J shed 3 bases, and the junction held 4 bases outside the gene matches. The CDR3 loop spans 15 amino acids. Germline CDR1 reads SGHAT; CDR2 reads FQNNGV. CDR3 sequence: CASSPWDRGTDTQYF. The DNA of the CDR3 is TGTGCCAGCAGCCCGTGGGACAGGGGGACAGATACGCAGTATTTT.

The chain is built from TRBV19 and TRBJ1-5; D perhaps matches TRBD1 (6 bases). CDR3 length: 12 amino acids. Germline V CDR1 and CDR2: LNHDA, SQIVND (reference sequence). V lost 11 bases to trimming and J lost 7 bases, with 15 bases between them. CDR3 loop: CASHRVGQPQHF. The CDR3 coding sequence is TGTGCCTCACACAGGGTTGGACAGCCCCAGCATTTT.

The chain employs TRBV7-6 and TRBJ2-6; 9 bases match TRBD2. The CDR3 is 20 residues long. Trimming took 5 bases from V and 4 from J; bases not matched to a gene: 18. The V gene's germline CDR1 is SGHVS and CDR2 FNYEAQ. This CDR3 is CASSLSAGGSGRWGANVLTF. DNA of the CDR3: TGTGCCAGCAGCCTGAGCGCGGGAGGGAGCGGACGTTGGGGGGCCAACGTCCTGACTTTC.

V usage is TRBV29-1 and J usage is TRBJ2-5; 7 nucleotides line up with TRBD2. Germline V gene lookup returns CDR1 SQVTM and CDR2 ANQGSEA. J was trimmed by 2 bases and V by 8 bases; bases with no gene match: 2. CDR3 length equals 11 residues. The CDR3 reads CSLGLQETQYF. The DNA for the CDR3 is TGCAGCTTGGGACTACAAGAGACCCAGTACTTC.